This TCR beta chain stems from a study of T-cell memory formation after mild COVID-19. This clonotype was counted at least ten times. From the 5' RACE reads, TCRdb called clonotypes with MiXCR, one entry per CDR3 protein. This repertoire shows about 250,000 distinct CDR3 sequences, 15% found once; its top ten account for 2.1%. The CDR3 has 15 amino acids. Germline V gene sequence: CDR1 KGHDR, CDR2 SFDVKD. The trim removed 3 bases at V and 8 bases at J, leaving 5 bases unmatched. The material sequenced was PBMCs or a T cell subset sorted from them (not recorded which). The sequence came from an adult woman who had mild COVID-19 (a few samples of this study predate the infection). Cell type and time point are not known. V is TRBV24-1 and J is TRBJ2-1; 11 bases are a match to TRBD2. In DNA, the CDR3 is TGTGCCACCAGTGATATAACTAGCGGGGGCTATGAGCAGTTCTTC. Amino acids: CATSDITSGGYEQFF.